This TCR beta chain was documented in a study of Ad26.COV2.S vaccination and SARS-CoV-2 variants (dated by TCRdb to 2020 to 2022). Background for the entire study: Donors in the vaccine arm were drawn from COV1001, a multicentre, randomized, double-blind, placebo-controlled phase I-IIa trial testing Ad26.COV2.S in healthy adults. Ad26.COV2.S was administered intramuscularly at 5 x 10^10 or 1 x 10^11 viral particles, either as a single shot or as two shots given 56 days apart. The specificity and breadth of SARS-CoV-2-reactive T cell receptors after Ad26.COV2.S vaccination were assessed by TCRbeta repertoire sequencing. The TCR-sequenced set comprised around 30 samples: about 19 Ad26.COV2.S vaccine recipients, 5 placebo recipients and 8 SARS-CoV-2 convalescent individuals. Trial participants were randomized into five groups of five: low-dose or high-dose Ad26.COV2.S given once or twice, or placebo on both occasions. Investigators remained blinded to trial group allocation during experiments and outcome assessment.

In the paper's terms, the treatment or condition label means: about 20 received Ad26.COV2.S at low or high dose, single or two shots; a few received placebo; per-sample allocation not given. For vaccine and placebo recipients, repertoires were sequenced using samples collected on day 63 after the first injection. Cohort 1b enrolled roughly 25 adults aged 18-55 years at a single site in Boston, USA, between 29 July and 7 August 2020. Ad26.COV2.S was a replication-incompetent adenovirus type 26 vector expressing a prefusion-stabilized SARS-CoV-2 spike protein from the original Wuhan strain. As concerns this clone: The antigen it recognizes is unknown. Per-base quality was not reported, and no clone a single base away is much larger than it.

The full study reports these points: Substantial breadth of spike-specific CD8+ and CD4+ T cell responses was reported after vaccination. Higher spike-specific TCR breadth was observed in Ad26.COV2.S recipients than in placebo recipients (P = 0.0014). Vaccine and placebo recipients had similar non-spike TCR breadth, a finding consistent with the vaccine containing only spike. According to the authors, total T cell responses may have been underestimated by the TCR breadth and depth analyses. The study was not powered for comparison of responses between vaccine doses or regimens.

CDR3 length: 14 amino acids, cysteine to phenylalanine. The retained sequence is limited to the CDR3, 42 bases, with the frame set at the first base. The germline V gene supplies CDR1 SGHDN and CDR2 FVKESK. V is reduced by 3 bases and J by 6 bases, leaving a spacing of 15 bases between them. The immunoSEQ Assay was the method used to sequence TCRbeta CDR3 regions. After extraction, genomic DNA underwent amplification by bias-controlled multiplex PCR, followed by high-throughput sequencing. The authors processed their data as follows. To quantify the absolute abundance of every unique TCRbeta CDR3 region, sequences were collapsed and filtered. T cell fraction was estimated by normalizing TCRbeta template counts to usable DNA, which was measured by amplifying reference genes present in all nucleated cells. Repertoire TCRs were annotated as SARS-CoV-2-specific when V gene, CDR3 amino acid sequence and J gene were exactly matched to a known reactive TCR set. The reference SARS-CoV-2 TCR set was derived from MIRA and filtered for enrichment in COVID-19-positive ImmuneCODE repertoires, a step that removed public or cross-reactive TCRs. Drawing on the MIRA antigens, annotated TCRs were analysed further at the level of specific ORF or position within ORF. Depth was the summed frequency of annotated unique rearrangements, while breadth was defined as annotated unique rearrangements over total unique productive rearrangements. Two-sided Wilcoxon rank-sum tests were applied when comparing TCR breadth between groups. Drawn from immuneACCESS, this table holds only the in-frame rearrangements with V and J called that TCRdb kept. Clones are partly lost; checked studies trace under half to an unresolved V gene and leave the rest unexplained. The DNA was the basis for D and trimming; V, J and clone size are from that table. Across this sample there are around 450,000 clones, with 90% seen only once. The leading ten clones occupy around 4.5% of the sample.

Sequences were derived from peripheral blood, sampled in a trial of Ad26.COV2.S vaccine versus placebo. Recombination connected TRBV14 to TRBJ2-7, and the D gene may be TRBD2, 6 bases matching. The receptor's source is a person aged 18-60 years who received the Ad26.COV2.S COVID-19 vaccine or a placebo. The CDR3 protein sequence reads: CASSQRTSSGEQYF. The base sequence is TGTGCCAGCAGCCAGAGAACTAGCTCTGGCGAGCAGTACTTC.